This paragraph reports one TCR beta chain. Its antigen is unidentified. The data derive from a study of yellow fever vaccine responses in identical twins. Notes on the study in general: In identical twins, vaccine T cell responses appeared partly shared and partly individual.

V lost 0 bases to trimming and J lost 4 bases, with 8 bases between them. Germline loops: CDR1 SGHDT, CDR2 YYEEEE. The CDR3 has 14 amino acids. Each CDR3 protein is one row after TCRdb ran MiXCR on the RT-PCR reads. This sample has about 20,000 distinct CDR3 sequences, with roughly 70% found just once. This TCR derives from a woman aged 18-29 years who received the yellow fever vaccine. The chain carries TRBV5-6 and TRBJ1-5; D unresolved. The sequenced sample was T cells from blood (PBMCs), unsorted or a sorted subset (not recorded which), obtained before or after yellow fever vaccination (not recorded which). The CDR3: CASSLALANQPQHF. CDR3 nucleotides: TGTGCCAGCAGCTTGGCCCTAGCTAATCAGCCCCAGCATTTT.